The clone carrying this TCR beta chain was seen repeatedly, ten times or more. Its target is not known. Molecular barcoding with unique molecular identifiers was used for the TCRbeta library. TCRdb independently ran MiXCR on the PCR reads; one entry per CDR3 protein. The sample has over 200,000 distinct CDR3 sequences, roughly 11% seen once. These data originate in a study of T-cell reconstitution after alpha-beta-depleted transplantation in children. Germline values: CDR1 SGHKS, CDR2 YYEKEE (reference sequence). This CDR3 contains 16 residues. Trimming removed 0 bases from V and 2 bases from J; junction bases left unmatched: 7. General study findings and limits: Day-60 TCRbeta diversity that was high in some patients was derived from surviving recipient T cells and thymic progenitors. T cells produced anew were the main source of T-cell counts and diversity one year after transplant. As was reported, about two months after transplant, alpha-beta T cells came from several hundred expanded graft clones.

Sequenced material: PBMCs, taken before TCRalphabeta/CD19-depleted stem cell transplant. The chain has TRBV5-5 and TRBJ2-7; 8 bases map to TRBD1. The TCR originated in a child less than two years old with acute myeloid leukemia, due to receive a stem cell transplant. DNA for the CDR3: TGTGCCAGCAGCTTGGATTCCGGGACAGGAGCCTACGAGCAGTACTTC. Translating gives CASSLDSGTGAYEQYF.